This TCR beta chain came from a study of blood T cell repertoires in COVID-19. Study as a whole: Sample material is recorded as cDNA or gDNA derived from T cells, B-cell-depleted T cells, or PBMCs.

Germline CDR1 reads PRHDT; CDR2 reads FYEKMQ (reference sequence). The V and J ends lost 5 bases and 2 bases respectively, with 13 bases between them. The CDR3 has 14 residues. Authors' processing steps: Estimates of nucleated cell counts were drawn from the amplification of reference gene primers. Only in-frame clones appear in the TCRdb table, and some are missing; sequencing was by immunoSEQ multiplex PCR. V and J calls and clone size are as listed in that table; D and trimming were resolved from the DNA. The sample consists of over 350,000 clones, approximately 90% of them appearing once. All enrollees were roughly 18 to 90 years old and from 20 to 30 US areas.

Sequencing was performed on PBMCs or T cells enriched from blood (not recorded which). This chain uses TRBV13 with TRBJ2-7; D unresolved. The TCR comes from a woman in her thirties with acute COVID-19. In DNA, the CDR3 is TGTGCCAGCAGCCCGACTCCGACCGCCTACGAGCAGTACTTC. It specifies CASSPTPTAYEQYF.